One sample yielded the 7 T cell receptor beta chains listed below, sequenced in a study of blood T cell repertoires in COVID-19. The table came from immunoSEQ multiplex PCR; TCRdb's copy has only in-frame clones and leaves some out. The data show roughly 100,000 clones, around 90% seen once. The sequencing sample was made of peripheral blood. The receptors stem from a woman aged 45-60 years with COVID-19, enrolled during active disease.

The V gene is TRBV6-2 or TRBV6-3, the J gene TRBJ2-1, with a tentative D call TRBD2 (6 bases). V shed 4 bases and J shed 0 bases, with 19 bases lying between them. From germline, CDR1 is MNHEY and CDR2 SVGEGT. The CDR3 runs 18 residues. The CDR3 loop is CASSSGVVPGSSYNEQFF. The CDR3 coding sequence is TGTGCCAGCAGTTCCGGTGTCGTCCCCGGGAGCTCCTACAATGAGCAGTTCTTC.

The V gene is TRBV7-3, the J gene TRBJ2-3, with D tentatively TRBD1 (5 bases). The germline V gene encodes CDR1 SGHTA and CDR2 FQGTGA. With 1 base removed from V and 5 bases from J, the gap between germline ends came to 13 bases. The CDR3 spans 15 residues. The CDR3 sequence: CASSLRMGLGDTQYF. For the CDR3, the DNA is TGTGCCAGCAGCTTAAGAATGGGGCTTGGAGATACGCAGTATTTT.

V and J are TRBV2 and TRBJ1-4; no definite D call. V was cut by 4 bases and J by 4 bases, with 4 bases left in between. The germline V gene has CDR1 SNHLY and CDR2 FYNNEI. This CDR3 has 12 amino acids. The CDR3 loop reads CASSGVNEKLFF. Here the CDR3 DNA reads TGTGCCAGCAGTGGAGTTAATGAAAAACTGTTTTTT.

The chain recombines TRBV6-2 or TRBV6-3 with TRBJ2-1; 12 nucleotides agree with TRBD2. V lost 6 bases to trimming and J lost 6 bases; unmatched junction nucleotides: 6. Per germline, CDR1 MNHEY and CDR2 SVGEGT. This CDR3 is built from 15 residues. The CDR3 protein is CASSLRTSGANEQFF. The CDR3, as DNA: TGTGCCAGCAGCCTCAGGACTAGCGGGGCCAATGAGCAGTTCTTC.

The chain joins TRBV19 to TRBJ1-5; 11 bases map to TRBD1. The CDR3 is 17 amino acids. Germline CDR1 reads LNHDA; CDR2 reads SQIVND (reference sequence). J was trimmed by 5 bases and V by 4 bases; bases with no gene match: 10. CDR3 region: CASSTRTGGGYDQPQHF. The CDR3 nucleotides read TGTGCCAGTAGTACCCGGACAGGGGGCGGGTACGATCAGCCCCAGCATTTT.

The rearrangement joins TRBV19 to TRBJ1-6; possibly TRBD1 for D (6 bases). The CDR3 loop spans 14 amino acids. Germline V gives CDR1 LNHDA, CDR2 SQIVND (reference sequence). V shed 3 bases and J shed 13 bases, with 16 bases lying between them. CDR3 in DNA: TGTGCCAGTAGTATTACCAGGGGCGATTATCCCCTCCACTTT. Translated, it gives CASSITRGDYPLHF.

In its sample, this clone was seen once. The V call is TRBV30, the J call TRBJ1-4; 10 bases line up with TRBD1. The CDR3 has 15 residues. Germline assignment: CDR1 GTSNPN and CDR2 SVGIG (reference sequence). The trim removed 3 bases at V and 8 bases at J, leaving 9 bases unmatched. Here the CDR3 DNA reads TGTGCCTGGAGCGGGGACAGGGGTCGGTGGGAAAAACTGTTTTTT. Amino acid sequence: CAWSGDRGRWEKLFF. Full variable domain (outside the CDR3, taken from reference TRBV30 and TRBJ1-4): SQTIHQWPATLVQPVGSPLSLECTVEGTSNPNLYWYRQAAGRGLQLLFYSVGIGQISSEVPQNLSASRPQDRQFILSSKKLLLSDSGFYLCAWSGDRGRWEKLFFGSGTQLSVL.